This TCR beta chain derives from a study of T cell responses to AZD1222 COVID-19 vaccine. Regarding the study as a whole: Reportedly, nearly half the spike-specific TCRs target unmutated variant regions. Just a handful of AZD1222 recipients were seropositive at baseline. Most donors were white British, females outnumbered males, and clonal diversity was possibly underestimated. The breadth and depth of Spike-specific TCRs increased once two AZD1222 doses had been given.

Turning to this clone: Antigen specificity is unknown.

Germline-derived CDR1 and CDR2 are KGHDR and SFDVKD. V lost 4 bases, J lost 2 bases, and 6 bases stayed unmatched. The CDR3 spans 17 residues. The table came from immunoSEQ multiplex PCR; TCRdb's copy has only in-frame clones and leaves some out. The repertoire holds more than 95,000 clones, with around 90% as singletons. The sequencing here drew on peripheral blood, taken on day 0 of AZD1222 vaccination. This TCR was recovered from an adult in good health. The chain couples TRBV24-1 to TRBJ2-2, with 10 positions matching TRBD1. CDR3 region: CATSDYDRGRNTGELFF. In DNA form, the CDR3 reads TGTGCCACCAGTGACTATGACAGGGGGCGCAACACCGGGGAGCTGTTTTTT.